A single sample is the source of the 18 T cell receptor beta chains below, sequenced in a study of T cell repertoires in cytomegalovirus infection. MiXCR was run by TCRdb on the reads, yielding one entry per CDR3 protein. The repertoire holds roughly 320,000 distinct CDR3 sequences, more than 9% seen once, with around 4.1% in the top ten. Material: PBMCs. These receptors came from a human donor in good health (CMV status not recorded). Some clones in this sample may be carry-over from other donors' samples.

This clonotype was counted a few times. The chain combines TRBV30 with TRBJ1-1; unclear D gene. Germline CDR1 reads GTSNPN; CDR2 reads SVGIG (reference sequence). Trimming removed 1 base at V and 8 bases at J, with 11 bases between. The CDR3 contains 12 residues. CDR3 amino acids: CAWSAIGGEAFF. The CDR3 bases are TGTGCCTGGAGTGCCATCGGAGGGGAAGCTTTCTTT.

This clonotype was seen at least ten times. The rearrangement joins TRBV6-6 to TRBJ1-1, with 8 bases lining up with TRBD1. With V trimmed by 5 bases and J by 11 bases, 10 bases remained unmatched. The CDR3 is 13 amino acids. The germline CDR1 and CDR2 sequences are MNHNY and SVGAGI (reference sequence). CDR3 nucleotide sequence: TGTGCCAGCAGTACCTATTCAGGGGGCAGCGCTTTCTTT. Its translation is CASSTYSGGSAFF.

This clonotype was seen a handful of times. The chain has TRBV2 and TRBJ2-3, with D possibly matching TRBD2 (5 bases). The CDR3 extends over 15 amino acids. Germline V CDR1 and CDR2: SNHLY, FYNNEI. Between the trimmed V and J ends, which lost 3 bases and 1 base, there was a span of 11 bases. The CDR3 here is CASSDDSARTDTQYF. The CDR3 DNA reads as TGTGCCAGCAGTGATGATAGCGCGCGCACAGATACGCAGTATTTT.

The genes are TRBV15 and TRBJ2-2, with TRBD1 matching over 8 bases. The CDR3 contains 16 residues. The J segment lost 2 bases and the V segment lost 1 base, leaving 3 bases of the junction unmatched. CDR1 and CDR2 (germline): LNHNV, YYDKDF (reference sequence). CDR3 residues: CATSRGTGFNTGELFF. In DNA, the CDR3 is TGTGCCACCAGCAGAGGGACAGGGTTTAACACCGGGGAGCTGTTTTTT.

This clonotype has only a few counts. The chain combines TRBV2 with TRBJ2-7, with TRBD1 identical over 9 bases. The CDR3 totals 14 residues. Per the germline V gene, CDR1 is SNHLY and CDR2 is FYNNEI. J lost 3 bases, V lost 10 bases, and 10 bases had no gene match. The CDR3 sequence: CATQSETGGYEQYF. Written as DNA, the CDR3 is TGTGCCACCCAAAGTGAGACAGGGGGCTACGAGCAGTACTTC.

At least ten counts were recorded for this clonotype. This chain uses TRBV7-6 with TRBJ2-7; D is undetermined. The CDR3 spans 13 residues. The ends were cut back, 2 bases at V and 3 bases at J, with 8 bases in the middle. Germline lookup yields CDR1 SGHVS and CDR2 FNYEAQ. CDR3 region: CASSLSGDYEQYF. In DNA, the CDR3 is TGTGCCAGCAGCTTATCCGGAGACTACGAGCAGTACTTC.

The chain joins TRBV19 to TRBJ2-7; 7 nucleotides match TRBD1. There are 15 residues in the CDR3. CDR1 is LNHDA and CDR2 is SQIVND in the germline V gene (reference sequence). Trimming took 6 bases from V and 3 from J; bases not matched to a gene: 11. CDR3 sequence reads: CASSPGGTAFYEQYF. The CDR3 nucleotides read TGTGCCAGTAGCCCGGGTGGGACAGCATTCTACGAGCAGTACTTC.

V gene TRBV27 combines with J gene TRBJ1-2; 9 positions agree with TRBD1. Germline assignment: CDR1 MNHEY and CDR2 SMNVEV (reference sequence). V dropped 3 bases and J dropped 0; count of bases not matched to a gene: 5. The CDR3 contains 16 residues. The CDR3 loop reads CASSFRTGDSNYGYTF. The CDR3 bases are TGTGCCAGCAGTTTCCGGACAGGGGACTCTAACTATGGCTACACCTTC.

The table lists this clonotype with many counts. The V and J genes are TRBV12-3 or TRBV12-4 and TRBJ2-5, with D possibly matching TRBD2 (5 bases). Trimming removed 3 bases from V and 3 bases from J, with 11 bases in between. The length of the CDR3 is 14 residues. The CDR3 loop is CASSFAGAEETQYF. CDR3 coding DNA: TGTGCCAGCAGTTTCGCGGGCGCGGAAGAGACCCAGTACTTC.

This clonotype showed up many times. The rearrangement joins TRBV28 to TRBJ2-7; 14 bases align to TRBD2. Germline values: CDR1 MDHEN, CDR2 SYDVKM. The V and J ends lost 5 bases and 7 bases, in that order; junction bases with no gene match: 10. CDR3 length: 16 residues. The CDR3 reads CASSPTSGRAGFEQYF. For the CDR3, the DNA is TGTGCCAGCAGTCCGACTAGCGGGAGGGCCGGGTTTGAGCAGTACTTC.

J is TRBJ2-5 and V is TRBV6-1, with 7 positions matching TRBD2. The germline gives CDR1 MNHNS, CDR2 SASEGT. CDR3 size: 13 residues. The V and J ends lost 1 base and 14 bases, in that order; junction bases with no gene match: 10. The CDR3 loop is CASSEVVAGLFYF. CDR3 bases: TGTGCCAGCAGTGAAGTGGTAGCGGGTCTTTTTTACTTC.

J is TRBJ1-5 and V is TRBV19; D gene uncertain. CDR1 LNHDA and CDR2 SQIVND come from the germline V gene (reference sequence). This CDR3 has 14 amino acids. Trimming stripped 6 bases from V and 5 bases from J, with 14 bases between. The CDR3 coding sequence is TGTGCCAGTAGGTTGGGCGTTTCCGATCAGCCCCAGCATTTT. It specifies CASRLGVSDQPQHF.

A word on this clonotype: A read error is possible here, since a much larger clone lies one base away. The chain links TRBV7-2 to TRBJ1-2; D gene uncertain. Germline loops: CDR1 SGHTA, CDR2 FQGNSA. CDR3 length: 13 amino acids. V was shortened by 3 bases and J by 8 bases, with 13 bases between the two germline ends. The CDR3, as DNA: TGTGCCAGCAGCTTGGAGAGAACAAGGGGCTACACCTTC. This gives the protein CASSLERTRGYTF.

This clonotype was seen a handful of times. The CDR3 region is CASSYSSTAHSNQPQHF. For the CDR3, the DNA is TGTGCCAGCAGTTACTCGTCGACAGCCCATAGCAATCAGCCCCAGCATTTT. The chain carries TRBV6-5 and TRBJ1-5, with D possibly TRBD1 on 5 matching bases. Germline V gene data show CDR1 as MNHEY and CDR2 as SVGAGI. Trimming cost V 0 bases and J 0 bases, with 12 bases left between them. The CDR3 runs 17 residues.

Many counts were recorded for this clonotype. The rearrangement links TRBV7-2 to TRBJ2-4; D might be TRBD1 (6 bases). The CDR3 contains 15 residues. The germline CDR1 and CDR2 sequences are SGHTA and FQGNSA. V shed 5 bases and J shed 6 bases, with 17 bases lying between them. CDR3 region: CASSPLGQGTNIQYF. The CDR3 DNA sequence: TGTGCCAGCAGCCCCCTTGGGCAGGGGACAAACATTCAGTACTTC. Full variable domain (rest looked up from reference TRBV7-2 and TRBJ2-4): GAGVSQSPSNKVTEKGKDVELRCDPISGHTALYWYRQSLGQGLEFLIYFQGNSAPDKSGLPSDRFSAERTGGSVSTLTIQRTQQEDSAVYLCASSPLGQGTNIQYFGAGTRLSVL.

This chain connects TRBV7-3 to TRBJ2-3; no definite D call. There are 11 residues in the CDR3. V dropped 8 bases and J dropped 5 bases, with 8 bases sitting between them. CDR1 is SGHTA, CDR2 FQGTGA, per germline. Written as DNA, the CDR3 is TGTGCCAGCGGGGTTCTAGATACGCAGTATTTT. Translating it yields CASGVLDTQYF.

This clonotype was counted between two and nine times. The chain couples TRBV4-3 to TRBJ2-7; D is possibly TRBD1 (7 bases). The ends were cut back, 1 base at V and 4 bases at J, with 14 bases in the middle. The CDR3 is 15 residues long. CDR1 is LGHNA and CDR2 is YSLEER in the germline V gene. The CDR3 here is CASSQGQGSGYEQYF. The CDR3 DNA is TGCGCCAGCAGCCAAGGACAGGGTAGCGGATACGAGCAGTACTTC.

This clonotype was found many times. The rearrangement uses TRBV7-8 and TRBJ2-7, with TRBD2 matching 8 bases. Germline CDR1 SGHVS, CDR2 FQNEAQ. J was trimmed by 5 bases and V by 5 bases; bases with no gene match: 8. The CDR3 consists of 14 residues. The CDR3 nucleotides read TGTGCCAGCAGCCCCTCCGGGACTAGTAACGAGCAGTACTTC. It yields the protein CASSPSGTSNEQYF.